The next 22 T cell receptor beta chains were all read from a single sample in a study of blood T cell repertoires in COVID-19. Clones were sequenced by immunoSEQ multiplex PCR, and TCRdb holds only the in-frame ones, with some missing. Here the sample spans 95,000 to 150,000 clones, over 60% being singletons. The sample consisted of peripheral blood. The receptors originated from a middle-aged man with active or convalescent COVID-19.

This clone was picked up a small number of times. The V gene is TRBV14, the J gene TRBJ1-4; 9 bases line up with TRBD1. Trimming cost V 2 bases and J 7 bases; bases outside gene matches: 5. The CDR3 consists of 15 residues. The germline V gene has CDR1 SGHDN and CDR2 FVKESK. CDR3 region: CASSQKQGAGEKLFF. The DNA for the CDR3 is TGTGCCAGCAGCCAAAAACAGGGGGCGGGTGAAAAACTGTTTTTT.

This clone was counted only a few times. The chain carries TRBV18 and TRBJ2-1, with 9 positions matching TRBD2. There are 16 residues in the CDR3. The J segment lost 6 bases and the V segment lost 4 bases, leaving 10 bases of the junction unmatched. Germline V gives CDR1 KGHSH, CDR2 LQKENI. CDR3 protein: CASSLTGTSHSNEQFF. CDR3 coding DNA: TGTGCCAGCTCACTAACCGGGACTAGCCACTCCAATGAGCAGTTCTTC.

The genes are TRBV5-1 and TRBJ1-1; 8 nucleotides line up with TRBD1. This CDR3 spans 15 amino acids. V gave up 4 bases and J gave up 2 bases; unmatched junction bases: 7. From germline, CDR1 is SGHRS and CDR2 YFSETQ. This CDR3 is CASSAYRGINTEAFF. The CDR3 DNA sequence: TGCGCCAGCAGCGCTTACAGGGGGATAAACACTGAAGCTTTCTTT.

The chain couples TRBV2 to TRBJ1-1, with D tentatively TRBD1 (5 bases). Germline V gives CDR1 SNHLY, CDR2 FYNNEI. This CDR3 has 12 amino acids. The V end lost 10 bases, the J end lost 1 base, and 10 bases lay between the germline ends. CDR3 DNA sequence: TGTGCCACGCGGACACCGAACACTGAAGCTTTCTTT. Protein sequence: CATRTPNTEAFF.

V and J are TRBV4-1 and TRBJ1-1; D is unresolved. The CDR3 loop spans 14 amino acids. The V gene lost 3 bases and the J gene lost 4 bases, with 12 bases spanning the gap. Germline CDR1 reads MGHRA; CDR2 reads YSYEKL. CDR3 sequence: CASSHPPSGTEAFF. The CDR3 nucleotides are TGCGCCAGCAGCCACCCACCGTCGGGCACTGAAGCTTTCTTT.

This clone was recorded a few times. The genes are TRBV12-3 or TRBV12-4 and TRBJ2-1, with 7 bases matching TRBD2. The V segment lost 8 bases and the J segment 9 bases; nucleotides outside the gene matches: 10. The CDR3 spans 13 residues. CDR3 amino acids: CASENRGDAEQFF. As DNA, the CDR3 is TGTGCCAGCGAAAACCGGGGGGACGCTGAGCAGTTCTTC.

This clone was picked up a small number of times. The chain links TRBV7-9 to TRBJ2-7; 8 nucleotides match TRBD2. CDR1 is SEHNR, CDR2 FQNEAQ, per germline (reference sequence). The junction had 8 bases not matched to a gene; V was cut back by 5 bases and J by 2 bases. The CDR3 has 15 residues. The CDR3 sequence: CASSPTSGLTYEQYF. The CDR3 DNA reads TGTGCCAGCAGCCCCACTAGCGGCTTAACCTACGAGCAGTACTTC.

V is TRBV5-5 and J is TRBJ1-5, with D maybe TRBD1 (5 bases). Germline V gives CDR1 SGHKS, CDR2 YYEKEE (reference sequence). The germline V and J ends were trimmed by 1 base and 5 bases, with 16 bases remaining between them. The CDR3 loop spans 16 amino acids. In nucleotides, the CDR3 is TGTGCCAGCAGCTTGACTTGGGGGGAGGTTTATCAGCCCCAGCATTTT. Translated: CASSLTWGEVYQPQHF.

The CDR3 loop is CASQGPIPNQPQHF. The CDR3 nucleotides read TGTGCCAGCCAGGGCCCAATCCCCAATCAGCCCCAGCATTTT. J is TRBJ1-5 and V is TRBV6-5; D is possibly TRBD1 (5 bases). The CDR3 is made up of 14 amino acids. With 8 bases removed from V and 3 bases from J, the gap between germline ends came to 14 bases. Per germline, CDR1 MNHEY and CDR2 SVGAGI.

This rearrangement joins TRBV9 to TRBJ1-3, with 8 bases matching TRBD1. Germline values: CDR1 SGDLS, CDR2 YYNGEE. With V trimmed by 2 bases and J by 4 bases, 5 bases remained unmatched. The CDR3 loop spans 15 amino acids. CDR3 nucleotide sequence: TGTGCCAGCAGCGTCCAGGACAGGGCGGGAAACACCATATATTTT. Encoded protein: CASSVQDRAGNTIYF.

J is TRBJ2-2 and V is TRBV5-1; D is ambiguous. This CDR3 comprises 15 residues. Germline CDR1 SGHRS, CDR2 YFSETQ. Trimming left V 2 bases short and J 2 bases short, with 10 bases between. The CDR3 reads CASSFDGSNTGELFF. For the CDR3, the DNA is TGCGCCAGCAGCTTCGACGGGTCTAACACCGGGGAGCTGTTTTTT.

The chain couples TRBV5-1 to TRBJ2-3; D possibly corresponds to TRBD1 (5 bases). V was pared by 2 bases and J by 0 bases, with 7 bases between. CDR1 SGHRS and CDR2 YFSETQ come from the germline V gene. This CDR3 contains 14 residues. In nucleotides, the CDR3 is TGCGCCAGCAGCTTAGACAGTAGCACAGATACGCAGTATTTT. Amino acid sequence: CASSLDSSTDTQYF.

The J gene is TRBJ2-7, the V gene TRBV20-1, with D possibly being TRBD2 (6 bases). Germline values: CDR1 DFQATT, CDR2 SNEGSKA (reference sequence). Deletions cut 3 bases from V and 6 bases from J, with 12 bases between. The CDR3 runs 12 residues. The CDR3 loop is CSASDLGGEQYF. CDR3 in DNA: TGCAGTGCTAGTGATTTGGGAGGCGAGCAGTACTTC.

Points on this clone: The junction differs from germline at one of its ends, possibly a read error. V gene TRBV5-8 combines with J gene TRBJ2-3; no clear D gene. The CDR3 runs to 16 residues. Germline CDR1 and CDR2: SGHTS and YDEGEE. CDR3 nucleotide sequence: TGTGCCAGCAGCTTGAATCCATCCTCGAGCACGGATACGCAGTATTTT. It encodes CASSLNPSSSTDTQYF.

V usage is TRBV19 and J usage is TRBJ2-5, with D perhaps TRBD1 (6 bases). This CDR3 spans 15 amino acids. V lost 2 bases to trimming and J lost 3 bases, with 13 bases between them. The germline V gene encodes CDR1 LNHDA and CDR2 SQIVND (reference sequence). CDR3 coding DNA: TGTGCCAGTAGTATAAGGCCTCACAGGGAAGAGACCCAGTACTTC. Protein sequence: CASSIRPHREETQYF.

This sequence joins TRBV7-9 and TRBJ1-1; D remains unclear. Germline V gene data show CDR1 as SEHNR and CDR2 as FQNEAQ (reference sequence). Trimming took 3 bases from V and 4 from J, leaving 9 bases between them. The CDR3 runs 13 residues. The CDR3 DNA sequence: TGTGCCAGCAGCTTGGAGGGTAGCACTGAAGCTTTCTTT. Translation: CASSLEGSTEAFF.

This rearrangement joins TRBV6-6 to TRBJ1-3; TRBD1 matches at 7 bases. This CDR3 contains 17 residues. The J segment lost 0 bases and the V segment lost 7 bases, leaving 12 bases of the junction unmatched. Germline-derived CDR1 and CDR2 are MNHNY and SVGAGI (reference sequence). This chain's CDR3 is CASNRRGDSSSGNTIYF. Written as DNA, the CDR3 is TGTGCCAGCAATCGGAGGGGGGACAGTAGCTCTGGAAACACCATATATTTT.

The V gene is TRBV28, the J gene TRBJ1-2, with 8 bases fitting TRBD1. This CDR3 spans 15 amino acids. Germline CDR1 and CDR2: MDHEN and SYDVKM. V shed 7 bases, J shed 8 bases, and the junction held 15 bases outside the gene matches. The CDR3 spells CASTVKGQGDDGYTF. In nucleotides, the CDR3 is TGTGCCAGCACCGTGAAAGGACAGGGTGATGACGGCTACACCTTC.

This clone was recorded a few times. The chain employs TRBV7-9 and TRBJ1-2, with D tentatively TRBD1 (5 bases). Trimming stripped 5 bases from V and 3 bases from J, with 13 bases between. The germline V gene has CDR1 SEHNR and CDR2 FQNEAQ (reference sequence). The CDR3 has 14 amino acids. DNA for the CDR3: TGTGCCAGCAGCCCCAAGGACACCTACTATGGCTACACCTTC. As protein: CASSPKDTYYGYTF.

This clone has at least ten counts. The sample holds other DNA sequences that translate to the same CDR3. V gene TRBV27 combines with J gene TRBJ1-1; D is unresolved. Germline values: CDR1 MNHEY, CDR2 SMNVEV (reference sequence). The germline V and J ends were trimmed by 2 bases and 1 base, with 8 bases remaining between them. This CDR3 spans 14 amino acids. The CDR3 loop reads CASSLGQTNTEAFF. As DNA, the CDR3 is TGTGCCAGCAGTTTAGGGCAGACGAACACTGAAGCTTTCTTT.

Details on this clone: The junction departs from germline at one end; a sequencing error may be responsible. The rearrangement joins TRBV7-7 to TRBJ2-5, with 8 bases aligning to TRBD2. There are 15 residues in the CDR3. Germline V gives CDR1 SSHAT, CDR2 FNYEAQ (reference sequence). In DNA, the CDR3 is TGTGCTAGCAGCTCGAGCGGGACTAGAAGAGAGACCCAGTACTTC. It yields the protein CASSSSGTRRETQYF.

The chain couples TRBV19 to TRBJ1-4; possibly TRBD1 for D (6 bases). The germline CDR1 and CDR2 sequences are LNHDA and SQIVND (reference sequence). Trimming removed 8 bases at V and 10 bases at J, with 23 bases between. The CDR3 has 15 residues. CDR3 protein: CASSPRGAVKGKLFF. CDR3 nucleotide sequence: TGTGCCAGTTCTCCCAGGGGAGCGGTAAAGGGAAAACTGTTTTTT.